This note documents a single T cell receptor beta chain sequence. Per the study methods: By means of reference gene primer amplification, nucleated cell counts were estimated. Sequenced by immunoSEQ multiplex PCR; TCRdb stores in-frame clones only, minus some. V and J calls and clone size are those listed in that table; D and trimming were worked out from the DNA. The table includes about 370,000 clones, over 75% detected once. V lost 1 base and J lost 2; bases outside the gene matches: 4. CDR1 is SGDLS and CDR2 is YYNGEE in the germline V gene. CDR3 size: 16 residues. The source of the sample is a study of blood T cell repertoires in COVID-19. The study drew participants aged about 18 to 89 years from approximately 23 US areas. Cohort placement rested on clinical history that participants reported themselves.

The receptor was isolated from a young man who had recovered from COVID-19. The chain employs TRBV9 and TRBJ2-2, with 8 bases aligning to TRBD1. The sample comprised PBMCs or T cells enriched from blood (not recorded which). The CDR3 loop reads CASSVSGTGNTGELFF. CDR3 nucleotide sequence: TGTGCCAGCAGCGTATCCGGGACAGGTAACACCGGGGAGCTGTTTTTT. Variable domain in full (rest from reference TRBV9 and TRBJ2-2): DSGVTQTPKHLITATGQRVTLRCSPRSGDLSVYWYQQSLDQGLQFLIQYYNGEERAKGNILERFSAQQFPDLHSELNLSSLELGDSALYFCASSVSGTGNTGELFFGEGSRLTVL.